This record concerns one T cell receptor (beta chain) sequence. Original handling: Using reference gene primer amplification, nucleated cell counts were estimated. Method: immunoSEQ multiplex PCR; TCRdb's copy keeps in-frame clones and lacks some. V and J calls and clone size come straight from that table; D and trimming were deduced from the DNA. The sample records approximately 90,000 clones, more than 70% being singletons. The data belong to a study of blood T cell repertoires in COVID-19. With 5 bases clipped from V and 4 bases from J, the junction kept 9 bases outside the gene matches. The germline V gene has CDR1 LNHDA and CDR2 SQIVND (reference sequence). CDR3 length: 15 residues.

The sequence was collected from a man in his fifties or sixties with acute or convalescent COVID-19. The genes are TRBV19 and TRBJ1-2, with 8 bases lining up with TRBD1. The sequencing sample was made of peripheral blood. Written as DNA, the CDR3 is TGTGCCAGTAGTGCCGGACAGGGAGTGGGCTATGGCTACACCTTC. Amino acids: CASSAGQGVGYGYTF.